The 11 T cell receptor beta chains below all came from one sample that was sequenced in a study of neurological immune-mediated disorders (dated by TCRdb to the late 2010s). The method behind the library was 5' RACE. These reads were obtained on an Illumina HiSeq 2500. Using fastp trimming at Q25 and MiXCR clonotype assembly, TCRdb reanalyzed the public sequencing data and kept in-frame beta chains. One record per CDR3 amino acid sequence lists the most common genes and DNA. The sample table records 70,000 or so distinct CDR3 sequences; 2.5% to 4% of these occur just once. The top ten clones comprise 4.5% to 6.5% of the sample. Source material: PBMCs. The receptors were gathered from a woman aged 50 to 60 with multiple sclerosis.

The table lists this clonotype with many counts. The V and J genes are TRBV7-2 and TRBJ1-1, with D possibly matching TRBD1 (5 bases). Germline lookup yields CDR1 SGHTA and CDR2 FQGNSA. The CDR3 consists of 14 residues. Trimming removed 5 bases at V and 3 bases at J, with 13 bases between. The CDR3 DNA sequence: TGTGCCAGCAGCGCAGACAGACAATACACTGAAGCTTTCTTT. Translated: CASSADRQYTEAFF.

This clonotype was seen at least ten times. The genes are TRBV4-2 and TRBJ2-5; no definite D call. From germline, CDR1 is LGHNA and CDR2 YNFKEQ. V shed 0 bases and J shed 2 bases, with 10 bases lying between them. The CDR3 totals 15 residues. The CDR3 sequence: CASSQESRPQETQYF. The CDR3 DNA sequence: TGTGCCAGCAGCCAAGAGTCCAGGCCACAAGAGACCCAGTACTTC.

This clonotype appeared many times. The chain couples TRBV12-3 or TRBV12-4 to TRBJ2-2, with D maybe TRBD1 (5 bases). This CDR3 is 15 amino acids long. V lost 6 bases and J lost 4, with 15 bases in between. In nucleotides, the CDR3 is TGTGCCAGCAGAGCCAACCGACAGTTCACCGGGGAGCTGTTTTTT. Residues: CASRANRQFTGELFF.

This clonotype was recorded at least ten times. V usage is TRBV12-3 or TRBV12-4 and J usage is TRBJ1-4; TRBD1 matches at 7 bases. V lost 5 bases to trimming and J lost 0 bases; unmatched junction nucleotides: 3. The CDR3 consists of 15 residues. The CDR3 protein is CASSHRGATNEKLFF. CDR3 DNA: TGTGCCAGCAGTCACAGGGGAGCAACTAATGAAAAACTGTTTTTT.

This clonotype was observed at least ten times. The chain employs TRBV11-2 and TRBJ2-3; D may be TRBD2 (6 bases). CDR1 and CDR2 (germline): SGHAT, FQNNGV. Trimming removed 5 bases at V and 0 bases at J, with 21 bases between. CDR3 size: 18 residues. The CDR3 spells CASSPLSGLPYSTDTQYF. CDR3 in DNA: TGTGCCAGCAGCCCCCTATCCGGACTACCTTACAGCACAGATACGCAGTATTTT.

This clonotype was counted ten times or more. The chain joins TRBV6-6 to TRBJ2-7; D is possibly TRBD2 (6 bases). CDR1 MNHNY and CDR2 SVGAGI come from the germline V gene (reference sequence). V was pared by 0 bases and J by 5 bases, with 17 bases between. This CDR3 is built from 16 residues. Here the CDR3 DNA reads TGTGCCAGCAGTTACTCGACCGGGACTCAGGAGGACGAGCAGTACTTC. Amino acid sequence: CASSYSTGTQEDEQYF.

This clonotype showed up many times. The CDR3 region has the DNA TGTGCCACCAGCAGAGAGGACAGGGGTCGTGTATTTAGCAATCAGCCCCAGCATTTT. Protein: CATSREDRGRVFSNQPQHF. The chain links TRBV15 to TRBJ1-5; 9 bases are shared with TRBD1. Germline values: CDR1 LNHNV, CDR2 YYDKDF (reference sequence). J gave up 0 bases and V 0 bases, and 9 bases lay outside the gene matches. This CDR3 region has 19 residues.

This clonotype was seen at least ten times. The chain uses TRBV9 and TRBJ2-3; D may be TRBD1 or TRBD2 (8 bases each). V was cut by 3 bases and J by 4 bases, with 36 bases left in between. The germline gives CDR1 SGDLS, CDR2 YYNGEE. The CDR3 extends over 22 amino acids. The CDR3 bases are TGTGCCAGCAGCGACGAGGGGACAGGATGGTCTAGCGGGCCCGCGGTCCCAGATACGCAGTATTTT. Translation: CASSDEGTGWSSGPAVPDTQYF.

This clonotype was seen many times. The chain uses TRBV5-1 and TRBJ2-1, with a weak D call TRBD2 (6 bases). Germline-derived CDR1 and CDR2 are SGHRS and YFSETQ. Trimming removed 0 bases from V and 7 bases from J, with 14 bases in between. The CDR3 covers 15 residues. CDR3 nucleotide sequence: TGCGCCAGCAGCTTGGAGACTAGTTTTAGAAATGAGCAGTTCTTC. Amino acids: CASSLETSFRNEQFF.

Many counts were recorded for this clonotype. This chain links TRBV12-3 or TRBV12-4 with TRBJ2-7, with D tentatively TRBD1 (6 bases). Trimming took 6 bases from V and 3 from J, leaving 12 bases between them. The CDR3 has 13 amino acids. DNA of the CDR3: TGTGCCAGCAGGACCAGGGGTGGCTACGAGCAGTACTTC. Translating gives CASRTRGGYEQYF.

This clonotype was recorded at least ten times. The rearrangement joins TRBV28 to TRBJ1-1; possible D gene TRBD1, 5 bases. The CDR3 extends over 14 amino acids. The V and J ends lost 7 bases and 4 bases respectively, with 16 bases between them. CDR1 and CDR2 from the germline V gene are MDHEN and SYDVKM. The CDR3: CASTLIGGGTEAFF. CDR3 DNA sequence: TGTGCCAGCACCCTCATTGGGGGTGGCACTGAAGCTTTCTTT.